This is a list of T cell receptor beta chains from one sample in a study of PD-1 blockade in classical Hodgkin lymphoma. Clones were sequenced by immunoSEQ multiplex PCR, and TCRdb holds only the in-frame ones, with some missing. The sample yields under 100,000 clones, about nine tenths seen once. Sequencing used peripheral blood mononuclear cells (PBMCs), obtained before the second cycle of nivolumab. These receptor sequences come from a human donor with classical Hodgkin lymphoma. The CDR3 runs from the conserved cysteine through the conserved F or W.

TRBV30	TRBJ2-7	CAWGNSYEQYF
TRBV6-1	TRBJ2-6	CASSEGRGVLTF
TRBV6-6	TRBJ2-3	CASSPRLAGYTDTQYF
TRBV7-9	TRBJ1-4	CASSLALRQAATNEKLFF
TRBV4-1	TRBJ2-3	CASSPPAPGQRSTDTQYF
TRBV5-1	TRBJ2-4	CASSLQGAAKNIQYF
TRBV5-8	TRBJ2-7	CSSRRLLSYEQYF
TRBV28	TRBJ1-1	CASSLFGRAGTEAFF
TRBV2	TRBJ2-5	CASSDLAGRGQTQYF
TRBV25-1	TRBJ1-1	CASSPRGRGSNTEAFF
TRBV4-1	TRBJ2-1	CASSQGAVNEQFF
TRBV15	TRBJ2-2	CATSRERRQGGTGELFF
TRBV7-8	TRBJ1-4	CASSRVEASRKLFF
TRBV6-1	TRBJ2-1	CASSEARPSYNEQFF
TRBV4-1	TRBJ2-7	CASSQDGARVSEQYF
TRBV10-3	TRBJ2-2	CATNRDYSTGELFF
TRBV9	TRBJ1-5	CASSQGPISNQPQHF
TRBV27	TRBJ1-2	CASSLSRVTYGYTF
TRBV19	TRBJ2-5	CASSPGLAVETQYF
TRBV18	TRBJ2-1	CASSPLPSGSIWNEQFF
TRBV28	TRBJ1-5	CASSPGQGNQPQHF
TRBV6-4	TRBJ1-5	CASSDVRQPQHF
TRBV4-2	TRBJ1-2	CASSLPTGTGVPGYTF
TRBV19	TRBJ1-2	CASSRDREYYGYTF
TRBV9	TRBJ2-7	CASSLTGGAYEQYF
TRBV7-9	TRBJ2-5	CASSPRRDSQETQYF
TRBV21-1	TRBJ1-1	CASPYRTLGGMNTEAFF
TRBV2	TRBJ2-7	CASSWDLRAGEQYF
TRBV15	TRBJ2-1	CATSRQGLRTLSSYNEQFF
TRBV5-1	TRBJ2-3	CASSLGLAGYTDTQYF
TRBV13	TRBJ1-1	CASSQRTGPTEAFF
TRBV7-6	TRBJ2-1	CASSSSEEWYNEQFF
TRBV30	TRBJ1-2	CAWSQQQGYYGYTF
TRBV29-1	TRBJ2-5	CSGILDSTETQYF
TRBV2	TRBJ2-1	CASSPSSGLAGGGEQFF
TRBV27	TRBJ1-2	CASSSRGGLGGYTF
TRBV28	TRBJ1-2	CASISGYDYGYTF
TRBV7-2	TRBJ1-2	CASSLVSLGGYTF
TRBV28	TRBJ1-5	CASRDRGNQPQHF
TRBV6-5	TRBJ2-7	CASRLRDGSYEQYF
TRBV19	TRBJ2-4	CASRFPDRAIQYF
TRBV27	TRBJ1-2	CASSPTRQIEGYTF
TRBV7-6	TRBJ1-3	CASSPQGPGNTIYF
TRBV28	TRBJ1-5	CASSSWTGSNQPQHF
TRBV28	TRBJ2-5	CASSFLWPLQETQYF
TRBV28	TRBJ1-2	CASSSEGWAAYGYTF
TRBV2	TRBJ2-3	CASSGRTSGRPNTQYF
TRBV6-5	TRBJ2-7	CASGWGGTYEQYF
TRBV5-1	TRBJ2-1	CASSLRLADSYNEQFF
TRBV28	TRBJ2-2	CASSLGGSNTGELFF
TRBV10-2	TRBJ1-1	CASSPGGRTEAFF
TRBV28	TRBJ1-1	CASSNQRGGNTEAFF
TRBV6-5	TRBJ2-7	CASRDRLSYEQYF
TRBV7-2	TRBJ2-6	CASSLVGASGANVLTF
TRBV30	TRBJ1-2	CAWSVGWGASGYTF
TRBV30	TRBJ2-1	CAWSGSRGPWYEQFF
TRBV27	TRBJ2-1	CASSFLTSGRGDEQFF
TRBV29-1	TRBJ2-6	CSVSRGQANVLTF
TRBV6-5	TRBJ2-1	CASRAGLPSYNEQFF
TRBV7-2	TRBJ2-3	CASSLGYGSDTQYF